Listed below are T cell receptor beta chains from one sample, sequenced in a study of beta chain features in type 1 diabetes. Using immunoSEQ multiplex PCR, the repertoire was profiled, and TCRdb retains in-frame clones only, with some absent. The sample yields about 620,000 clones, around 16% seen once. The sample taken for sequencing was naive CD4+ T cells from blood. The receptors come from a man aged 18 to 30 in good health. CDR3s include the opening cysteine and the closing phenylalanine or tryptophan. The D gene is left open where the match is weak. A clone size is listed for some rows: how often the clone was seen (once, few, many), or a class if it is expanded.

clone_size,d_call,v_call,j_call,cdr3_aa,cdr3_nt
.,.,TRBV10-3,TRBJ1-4,CAISDTAASEKLFF,TGTGCCATCAGCGACACTGCCGCTAGCGAAAAACTGTTTTTT
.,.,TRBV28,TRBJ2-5,CASSFPFRLRSETQYF,TGTGCCAGCAGTTTCCCTTTTAGGTTGCGGAGTGAGACCCAGTACTTC
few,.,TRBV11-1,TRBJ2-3,CASSSFIGARDTQYF,TGTGCCAGCAGCTCCTTTATAGGGGCCCGGGATACGCAGTATTTT
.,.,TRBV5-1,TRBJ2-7,CASSLWDGGSEQYF,TGCGCCAGCAGCTTATGGGACGGGGGTTCCGAGCAGTACTTC
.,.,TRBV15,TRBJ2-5,CATGGETQYF,TGTGCCACCGGGGGTGAGACCCAGTACTTC
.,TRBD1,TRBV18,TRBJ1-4,CASSPYGTGANEKLFF,TGTGCCAGCTCACCATACGGTACAGGGGCTAACGAAAAACTGTTTTTT
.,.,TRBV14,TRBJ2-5,CASSQNLGTQYF,TGTGCCAGCAGCCAGAACCTGGGGACCCAGTACTTC
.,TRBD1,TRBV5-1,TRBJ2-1,CASSFGTGKNNEQFF,TGCGCCAGCAGCTTTGGGACAGGGAAGAACAATGAGCAGTTCTTC
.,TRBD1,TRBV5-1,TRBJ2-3,CASSLGGTGRTDTQYF,TGCGCCAGCAGCTTGGGAGGGACAGGGAGGACAGATACGCAGTATTTT
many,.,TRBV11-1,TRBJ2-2,CASSPPNTGELFF,TGTGCCAGCAGCCCCCCTAACACCGGGGAGCTGTTTTTT
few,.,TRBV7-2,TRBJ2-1,CASSLVWTFYNEQFF,TGTGCCAGCAGTCTAGTCTGGACTTTTTACAATGAGCAGTTCTTC
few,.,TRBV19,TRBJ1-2,CASKMSRGADGYTF,TGTGCCAGTAAGATGTCGAGGGGAGCGGATGGCTACACCTTC
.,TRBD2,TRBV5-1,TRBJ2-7,CASSSRSGGAEEQYF,TGCGCCAGCAGCTCCCGTAGCGGGGGGGCCGAAGAGCAGTACTTC
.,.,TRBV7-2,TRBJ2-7,CASSFAGPLPGEQYF,TGTGCCAGCAGCTTCGCCGGCCCTCTCCCAGGCGAGCAGTACTTC
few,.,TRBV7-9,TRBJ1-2,CASSHGQTYGYTF,TGTGCCAGCAGCCACGGACAGACTTATGGCTACACCTTC
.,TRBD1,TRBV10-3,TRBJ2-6,CASSGGQGYTSGANVLTF,TGTGCCAGCAGTGGAGGACAGGGGTACACCTCTGGGGCCAACGTCCTGACTTTC
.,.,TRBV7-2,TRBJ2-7,CASRQGTYEQYF,TGTGCCAGCCGTCAGGGCACCTACGAGCAGTACTTC
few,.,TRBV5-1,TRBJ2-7,CASSPWRTEEQYF,TGCGCCAGCAGCCCTTGGCGGACGGAAGAGCAGTACTTC
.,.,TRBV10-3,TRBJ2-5,CAIRGGGETQYF,TGTGCCATCAGGGGAGGGGGAGAGACCCAGTACTTC
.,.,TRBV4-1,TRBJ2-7,CASSPEGHSYEQYF,TGCGCCAGCAGCCCTGAGGGCCACTCCTACGAGCAGTACTTC
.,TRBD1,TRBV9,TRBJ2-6,CASSVAEGAISGANVLTF,TGTGCCAGCAGCGTAGCTGAGGGGGCCATCTCTGGGGCCAACGTCCTGACTTTC
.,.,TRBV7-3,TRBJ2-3,CASSLVGIKRMGTDTQYF,TGTGCCAGCAGCTTAGTGGGTATAAAGAGGATGGGCACAGATACGCAGTATTTT
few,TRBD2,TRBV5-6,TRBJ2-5,CASSLAASGGPETQYF,TGTGCCAGCAGCTTGGCCGCTAGCGGGGGCCCAGAGACCCAGTACTTC
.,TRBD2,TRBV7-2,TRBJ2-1,CASSPGTSRINEQFF,TGTGCCAGCAGCCCCGGGACTAGCAGAATCAATGAGCAGTTCTTC
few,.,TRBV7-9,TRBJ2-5,CASSLELISQETQYF,TGTGCCAGCAGCTTAGAACTAATCTCTCAAGAGACCCAGTACTTC
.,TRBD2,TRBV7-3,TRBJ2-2,CASSSPAGGVSGELFF,TGTGCCAGCAGTTCCCCCGCGGGAGGGGTATCCGGGGAGCTGTTTTTT
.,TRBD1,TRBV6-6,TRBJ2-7,CASSDPGQGKDEQYF,TGTGCCAGCAGTGACCCGGGACAGGGTAAGGACGAGCAGTACTTC
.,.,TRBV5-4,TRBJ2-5,CASSPRIQETQYF,TGTGCCAGCAGCCCCCGTATCCAAGAGACCCAGTACTTC
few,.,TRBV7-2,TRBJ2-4,CASSFDGSLAKNIQYF,TGTGCCAGCAGCTTCGACGGAAGCTTAGCCAAAAACATTCAGTACTTC
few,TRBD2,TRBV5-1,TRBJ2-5,CASSLDPSGGQETQYF,TGCGCCAGCAGCTTGGATCCTAGCGGGGGCCAAGAGACCCAGTACTTC
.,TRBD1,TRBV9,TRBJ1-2,CASSVQGGANYGYTF,TGTGCCAGCAGCGTACAAGGGGGCGCTAACTATGGCTACACCTTC
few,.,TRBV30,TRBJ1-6,CAWEQGLNSPLHF,TGTGCCTGGGAACAGGGTCTAAATTCACCCCTCCACTTT
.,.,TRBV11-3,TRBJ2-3,CASSLGTRDRTDTQYF,TGTGCCAGCAGCTTGGGGACGAGAGACCGCACAGATACGCAGTATTTT
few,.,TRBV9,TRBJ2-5,CASSVASGAETQYF,TGTGCCAGCAGCGTAGCCTCAGGGGCTGAGACCCAGTACTTC
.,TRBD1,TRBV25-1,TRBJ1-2,CASRQGSYGYTF,TGTGCCAGCAGACAGGGGTCCTATGGCTACACCTTC
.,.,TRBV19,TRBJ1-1,CASRSVEGVTEAFF,TGTGCCAGTAGATCCGTGGAGGGGGTCACTGAAGCTTTCTTT
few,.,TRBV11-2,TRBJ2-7,CASSLAGSSYEQYF,TGTGCCAGCAGCTTAGCAGGGTCCTCCTACGAGCAGTACTTC
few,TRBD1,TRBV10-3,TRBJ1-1,CAISERMGQGNTEAFF,TGTGCCATCAGTGAGCGCATGGGACAGGGGAACACTGAAGCTTTCTTT
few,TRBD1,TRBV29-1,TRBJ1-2,CSALTGVNYGYTF,TGCAGCGCTCTTACAGGGGTTAACTATGGCTACACCTTC
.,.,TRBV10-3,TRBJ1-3,CAISENRNSGNTIYF,TGTGCCATCAGTGAGAACAGAAACTCTGGAAACACCATATATTTT
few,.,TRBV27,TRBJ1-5,CASSFYVGAGQPQHF,TGTGCCAGCAGTTTCTATGTTGGGGCTGGTCAGCCCCAGCATTTT
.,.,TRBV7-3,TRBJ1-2,CASSRVDGYGYTF,TGTGCCAGCAGCCGGGTCGACGGGTATGGCTACACCTTC
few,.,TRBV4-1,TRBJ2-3,CASSQDTGTDTQYF,TGCGCCAGCAGCCAAGATACTGGGACAGATACGCAGTATTTT
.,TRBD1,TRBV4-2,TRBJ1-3,CASSQATGSGNTIYF,TGTGCCAGCAGCCAAGCGACAGGGTCTGGAAACACCATATATTTT
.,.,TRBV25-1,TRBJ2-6,CASSEPGNSGANVLTF,TGTGCCAGCAGTGAACCAGGCAACTCTGGGGCCAACGTCCTGACTTTC